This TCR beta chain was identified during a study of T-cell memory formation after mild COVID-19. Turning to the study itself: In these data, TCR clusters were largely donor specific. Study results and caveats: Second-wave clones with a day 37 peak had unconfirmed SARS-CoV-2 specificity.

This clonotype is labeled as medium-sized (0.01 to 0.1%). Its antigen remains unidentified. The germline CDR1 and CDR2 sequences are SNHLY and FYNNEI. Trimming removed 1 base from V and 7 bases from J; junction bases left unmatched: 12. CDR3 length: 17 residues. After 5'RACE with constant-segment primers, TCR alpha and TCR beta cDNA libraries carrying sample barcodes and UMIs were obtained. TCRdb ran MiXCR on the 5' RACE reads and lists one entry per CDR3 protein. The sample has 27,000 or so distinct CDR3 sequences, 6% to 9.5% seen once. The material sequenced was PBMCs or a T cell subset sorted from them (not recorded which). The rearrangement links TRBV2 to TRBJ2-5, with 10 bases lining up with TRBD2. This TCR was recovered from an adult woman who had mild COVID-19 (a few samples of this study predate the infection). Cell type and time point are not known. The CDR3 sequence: CASSEGPSGGPQWTQYF. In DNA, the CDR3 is TGTGCCAGCAGTGAAGGTCCTAGCGGGGGCCCTCAGTGGACCCAGTACTTC.